This T cell receptor (beta chain) was observed in a study of CXCR3-negative and CXCR3-positive naive CD8 T cells. Study conclusions and caveats: TRB CDR3s were more hydrophobic in CXCR3-positive than in CXCR3-negative naive cells.

Libraries were UMI-labeled 5' RACE TRB cDNA. Reprocessing the 5' RACE reads, TCRdb reports a single entry for every CDR3 protein and omits DNA. Its table records over 150,000 distinct CDR3 sequences. Details on this clonotype: What it binds is not known.

Germline V lookup: CDR1 MNHEY, CDR2 SMNVEV (reference sequence). This CDR3 has 13 amino acids. The receptor was derived from a human donor in good health. Some clones in this sample may be carry-over from other donors' samples. The chain combines TRBV27 with TRBJ2-7. Material: naive CXCR3+ CD8+ T cells from blood. Regarding subset: CD45RO-CCR7+CD27+CD95- naive CD8+ T cells expressing CXCR3 (TNR3+). The CDR3 loop reads CASSGVGTYEQYF.